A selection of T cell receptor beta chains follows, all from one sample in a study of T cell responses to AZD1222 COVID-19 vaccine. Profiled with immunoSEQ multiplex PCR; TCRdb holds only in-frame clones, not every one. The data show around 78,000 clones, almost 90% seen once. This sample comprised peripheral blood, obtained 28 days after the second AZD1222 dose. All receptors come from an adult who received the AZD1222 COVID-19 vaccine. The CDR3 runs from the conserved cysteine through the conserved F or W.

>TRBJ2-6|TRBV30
CAWDKGDRGVSGANVLTF
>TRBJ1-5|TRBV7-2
CASSLGSGGGGNQPQHF
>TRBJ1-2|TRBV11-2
CASSLTGTVGYTF
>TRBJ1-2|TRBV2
CAIARDALEDTF
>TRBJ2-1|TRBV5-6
CASSFGGINEQFF
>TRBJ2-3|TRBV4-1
CASSQDGAGGSDTQYF
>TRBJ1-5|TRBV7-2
CASSWDRGHNQPQHF
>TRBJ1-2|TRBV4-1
CASSQAGGYGYTF
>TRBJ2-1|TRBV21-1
CASSRSRTDSYNEQFF
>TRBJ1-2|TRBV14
CASGDTGYTF
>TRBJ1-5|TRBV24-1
CATSETGPNNQPQHF
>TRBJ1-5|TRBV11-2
CASSQQGHSNQPQHF
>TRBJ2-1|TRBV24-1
CATSDTPTNEQFF
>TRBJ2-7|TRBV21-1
CASSKEGGGDYEQYF
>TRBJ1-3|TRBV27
CASTAGNTIYF
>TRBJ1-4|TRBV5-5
CASGWATNEKLFF
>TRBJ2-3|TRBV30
CAWSGTGTDTQYF
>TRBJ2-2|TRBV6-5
CASSYTGFNTGELFF
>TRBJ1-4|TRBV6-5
CASRDRAPRGEKLFF
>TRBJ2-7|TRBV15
CATSTPLGGNYEQYF
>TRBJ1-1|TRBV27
CASSSAGLGLGAFF
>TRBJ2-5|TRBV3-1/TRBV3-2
CASSPHRETQYF
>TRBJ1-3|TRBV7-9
CASSSGQSHGNTIYF
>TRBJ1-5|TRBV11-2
CASSLEPENQPQHF
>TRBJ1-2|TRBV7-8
CASSWYRVSSPGTYGYTF
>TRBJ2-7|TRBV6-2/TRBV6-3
CASSYEGTVYEQYF
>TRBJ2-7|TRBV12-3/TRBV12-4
CAIKSTGYEQYF
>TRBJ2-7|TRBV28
CASSLSWEQGTYEQYF
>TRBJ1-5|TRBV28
CASSLRGLRSNQPQHF
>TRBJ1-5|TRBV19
CASTIHREGNQPQHF
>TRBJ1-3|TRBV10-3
CAITRQGLKGNTIYF
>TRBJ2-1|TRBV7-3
CASRRGGNSEQFF
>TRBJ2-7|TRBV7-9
CASSLDLEQYF
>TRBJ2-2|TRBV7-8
CASSLEGRNTGELFF
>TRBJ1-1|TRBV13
CASRVPKNTEAFF
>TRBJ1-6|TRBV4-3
CASSQGARIGYPHNSPLHF
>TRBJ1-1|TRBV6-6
CASSYSGGATEAFF
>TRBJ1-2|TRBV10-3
CAISESSTVYGYTF
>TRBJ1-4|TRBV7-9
CASSQPLQGAFGEKLFF
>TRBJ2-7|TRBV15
CATSRGDSAYEQYF
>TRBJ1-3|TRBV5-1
CASSLAIGNTIYF
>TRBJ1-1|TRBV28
CASTLQGGTEAFF
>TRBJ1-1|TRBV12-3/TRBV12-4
CASSGGVAEAFF
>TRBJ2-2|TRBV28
CASSFVAVGTGELFF
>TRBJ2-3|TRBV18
CASSPVAGGSTDTQYF
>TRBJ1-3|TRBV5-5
CASSLSFSVGNTIYF
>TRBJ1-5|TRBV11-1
CASIPGQSGCEPQHF
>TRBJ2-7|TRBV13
CASARQGVDEQYF
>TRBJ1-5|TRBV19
CASSIMGTGAIPNQPQHF
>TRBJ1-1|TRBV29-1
CSVEEGTGTAFF
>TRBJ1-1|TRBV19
CASRPGLGTEAFF
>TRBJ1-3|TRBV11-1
CASSLARGNTIYF